These 21 T cell receptor beta chains came from one sample sequenced in a study of Tregs in tolerant kidney transplant recipients. Sequencing used immunoSEQ multiplex PCR; TCRdb keeps in-frame clones, though not all of them. Seen here are roughly 66,000 clones, more than 90% observed once, and the top ten hold 9.5% to 13%. Source: CD8+ T cells from blood, taken before the transplant. These receptors all stem from a human donor who received a combined kidney and bone marrow transplant.

The J gene is TRBJ1-2, the V gene TRBV7-9; 7 bases are shared with TRBD1. Germline values: CDR1 SEHNR, CDR2 FQNEAQ (reference sequence). V was clipped by 5 bases and J by 4 bases; unmatched bases: 4. This CDR3 region has 13 residues. CDR3 in DNA: TGTGCCAGCAGCACCAGACAGGGCTATGGCTACACCTTC. This sequence encodes CASSTRQGYGYTF.

The rearrangement links TRBV6-4 to TRBJ2-3; a weak D match, TRBD2 (5 bases). Trimming took 5 bases from V and 1 from J, leaving 7 bases between them. The germline gives CDR1 MRHNA, CDR2 SNTAGT. This CDR3 has 13 amino acids. Here the CDR3 reads CASSPGGTDTQYF. The CDR3 DNA is TGTGCCAGCAGTCCCGGGGGCACAGATACGCAGTATTTT.

This rearrangement joins TRBV25-1 to TRBJ2-7; 11 bases are shared with TRBD1. Germline CDR1 MGHDK, CDR2 SYGVNS. Losses at the gene ends were 11 bases for V and 6 bases for J; bases not matched to a gene: 9. The CDR3 extends over 13 amino acids. This CDR3 is CAGVPGTGGEQYF. The CDR3 coding sequence is TGTGCCGGGGTCCCCGGGACAGGGGGCGAGCAGTACTTC.

The chain has TRBV4-1 and TRBJ2-7, with 10 bases that match TRBD1. The CDR3 is made up of 15 amino acids. Per germline, CDR1 MGHRA and CDR2 YSYEKL. V was pared by 3 bases and J by 6 bases, with 8 bases of the junction left unmatched. CDR3: CASSHGQGVSSEQYF. In DNA, the CDR3 is TGCGCCAGCAGCCACGGACAGGGGGTAAGCTCCGAGCAGTACTTC.

This clone was seen just once. The chain employs TRBV27 and TRBJ2-7; 11 nucleotides match TRBD2. The CDR3 contains 14 residues. Germline assignment: CDR1 MNHEY and CDR2 SMNVEV (reference sequence). Trimming took 6 bases from V and 3 from J; bases not matched to a gene: 4. The CDR3 sequence: CASRLAGARYEQYF. CDR3 coding DNA: TGTGCCAGCAGACTAGCGGGAGCTCGCTACGAGCAGTACTTC.

V and J are TRBV19 and TRBJ1-5; D is perhaps TRBD1 (5 bases). There are 14 residues in the CDR3. Germline CDR1 is LNHDA and CDR2 is SQIVND (reference sequence). Trimming removed 6 bases at V and 5 bases at J, with 14 bases between. This CDR3 reads CASRPQGTYQPQHF. CDR3 nucleotides: TGTGCCAGTAGGCCTCAGGGAACTTATCAGCCCCAGCATTTT. The full variable domain, rest sourced from reference TRBV19 and TRBJ1-5, is DGGITQSPKYLFRKEGQNVTLSCEQNLNHDAMYWYRQDPGQGLRLIYYSQIVNDFQKGDIAEGYSVSREKKESFPLTVTSAQKNPTAFYLCASRPQGTYQPQHFGDGTRLSIL.

The chain carries TRBV4-3 and TRBJ2-7, with a tentative D call TRBD1 (5 bases). Germline V gene lookup returns CDR1 LGHNA and CDR2 YSLEER. The CDR3 runs 15 residues. V was trimmed by 0 bases and J by 0 bases, leaving 9 bases between them. The CDR3 bases are TGCGCCAGCAGCCAAGATTGGACAACCTCCTACGAGCAGTACTTC. This sequence encodes CASSQDWTTSYEQYF.

The rearrangement joins TRBV30 to TRBJ2-5; 8 bases line up with TRBD2. Losses at the gene ends were 3 bases for V and 1 base for J; bases not matched to a gene: 7. The CDR3 totals 15 residues. CDR1 and CDR2 (germline): GTSNPN, SVGIG (reference sequence). CDR3 nucleotides: TGTGCCTGGAGCCCGACTAGCGCCCTCCAAGAGACCCAGTACTTC. Its protein product is CAWSPTSALQETQYF.

The chain couples TRBV6-6 to TRBJ2-7; 11 bases map to TRBD2. Germline V CDR1 and CDR2: MNHNY, SVGAGI (reference sequence). V lost 6 bases to trimming and J lost 3 bases; unmatched junction nucleotides: 7. The CDR3 is made up of 15 amino acids. CDR3 DNA sequence: TGTGCCAGCAGCCCCGGGACTAGCGGCCTCTACGAGCAGTACTTC. It is translated as CASSPGTSGLYEQYF.

V is TRBV30 and J is TRBJ2-6; 9 nucleotides agree with TRBD1. After removal of 3 bases from V and 2 bases from J, the junction contained 5 bases not matched to a gene. CDR3 size: 16 residues. Germline loops: CDR1 GTSNPN, CDR2 SVGIG (reference sequence). As DNA, the CDR3 is TGTGCCTGGAGGGACGGGACAGGGACTGGGGCCAACGTCCTGACTTTC. It is translated as CAWRDGTGTGANVLTF.

The chain couples TRBV25-1 to TRBJ1-1; D not certain. Germline V CDR1 and CDR2: MGHDK, SYGVNS. V was cut by 2 bases and J by 0 bases, with 10 bases left in between. CDR3 size: 15 residues. The CDR3 sequence: CASSEAGYLNTEAFF. CDR3 sequence (DNA): TGTGCCAGCAGTGAAGCCGGGTACCTGAACACTGAAGCTTTCTTT.

The chain uses TRBV9 and TRBJ2-7, with 8 bases that match TRBD1. The V gene end was trimmed by 3 bases and the J gene end by 1 base; junction bases not matched to a gene: 15. CDR3 length: 18 residues. The V gene's germline CDR1 is SGDLS and CDR2 YYNGEE. CDR3 protein: CASSEDPRTGKNSYEQYF. The CDR3 DNA reads as TGTGCCAGCAGCGAAGATCCCCGGACAGGGAAAAATTCCTACGAGCAGTACTTC.

CDR3 residues: CASTKTGSNEKLFF. The CDR3 DNA reads TGTGCCAGCACCAAGACAGGCTCTAATGAAAAACTGTTTTTT. J is TRBJ1-4 and V is TRBV27; D possibly corresponds to TRBD1 (6 bases). Germline V CDR1 and CDR2: MNHEY, SMNVEV (reference sequence). V was shortened by 7 bases and J by 3 bases, with 12 bases between the two germline ends. The CDR3 runs to 14 residues.

In its sample, this clone was seen a few times. The chain joins TRBV19 to TRBJ2-1; D unclear. Trimming shortened V by 2 bases and J by 3 bases, and 11 bases separated the two germline ends. This CDR3 is 15 amino acids long. CDR1 LNHDA and CDR2 SQIVND come from the germline V gene (reference sequence). The CDR3 bases are TGTGCCAGTAGTATACATTCCGCTAACTACAATGAGCAGTTCTTC. This sequence encodes CASSIHSANYNEQFF.

V is TRBV7-9 and J is TRBJ2-7; tentatively, D is TRBD1 (6 bases). CDR3 length: 14 amino acids. Trimming cost V 5 bases and J 3 bases, with 14 bases left between them. CDR1 SEHNR and CDR2 FQNEAQ come from the germline V gene (reference sequence). The CDR3 nucleotides read TGTGCCAGCAGCCCCGACAGGTGGGACTACGAGCAGTACTTC. Its translation is CASSPDRWDYEQYF. The variable domain in full, completed from reference TRBV7-9 and TRBJ2-7, reads DTGVSQNPRHKITKRGQNVTFRCDPISEHNRLYWYRQTLGQGPEFLTYFQNEAQLEKSRLLSDRFSAERPKGSFSTLEIQRTEQGDSAMYLCASSPDRWDYEQYFGPGTRLTVT.

This clone was picked up a small number of times. This rearrangement joins TRBV5-6 to TRBJ2-7; 11 bases map to TRBD2. The length of the CDR3 is 15 residues. CDR1 is SGHDT and CDR2 is YYEEEE in the germline V gene. V was clipped by 3 bases and J by 3 bases; unmatched bases: 5. The CDR3 loop reads CASSYSGGVLYEQYF. The CDR3 bases are TGTGCCAGCAGCTATAGCGGGGGGGTTCTCTACGAGCAGTACTTC.

The CDR3: CSVEGDNEQFF. The CDR3 nucleotides are TGCAGCGTTGAAGGGGACAATGAGCAGTTCTTC. The rearrangement links TRBV29-1 to TRBJ2-7; unclear D gene. The DNA end favors TRBJ2-1, so the J call may be wrong. The CDR3 is 11 residues long. CDR1 is SQVTM and CDR2 is ANQGSEA in the germline V gene.

This sequence joins TRBV5-8 and TRBJ2-2, with 9 bases matching TRBD1. After removal of 2 bases from V and 6 bases from J, the junction contained 5 bases not matched to a gene. Germline V CDR1 and CDR2: SGHTS, YDEGEE. There are 15 residues in the CDR3. The CDR3, as DNA: TGTGCCAGCAGCTTCGGACAGGGGTTTCCCGGGGAGCTGTTTTTT. Its protein is CASSFGQGFPGELFF.

This clone was detected only a few times. The rearrangement uses TRBV14 and TRBJ2-7, with D tentatively TRBD1 (6 bases). V was cut by 1 base and J by 3 bases, with 10 bases left in between. Germline loops: CDR1 SGHDN, CDR2 FVKESK. The CDR3 is made up of 14 amino acids. The CDR3 bases are TGTGCCAGCAGCCAAGGACGAGGGGGCTACGAGCAGTACTTC. Protein product: CASSQGRGGYEQYF. Full variable domain (rest looked up from reference TRBV14 and TRBJ2-7): EAGVTQFPSHSVIEKGQTVTLRCDPISGHDNLYWYRRVMGKEIKFLLHFVKESKQDESGMPNNRFLAERTGGTYSTLKVQPAELEDSGVYFCASSQGRGGYEQYFGPGTRLTVT.

The gene calls are TRBV5-6 and TRBJ1-2; 8 bases agree with TRBD1. Unmatched junction bases numbered 8, after V lost 3 bases and J lost 4 bases. Per the germline V gene, CDR1 is SGHDT and CDR2 is YYEEEE. The CDR3 is made up of 15 amino acids. The CDR3, as DNA: TGTGCCAGCAGCTGGCTGACAGGGGAGGGCTATGGCTACACCTTC. This sequence encodes CASSWLTGEGYGYTF.

The chain couples TRBV29-1 to TRBJ2-1; D is ambiguous. V was cut by 1 base and J by 4 bases, with 26 bases left in between. In germline, CDR1 is SQVTM, CDR2 ANQGSEA. This CDR3 has 19 amino acids. Here the CDR3 DNA reads TGCAGCGTTGAAGTTTCGCCAGGATCCCTACCGATACCATACAATGAGCAGTTCTTC. Translated: CSVEVSPGSLPIPYNEQFF.